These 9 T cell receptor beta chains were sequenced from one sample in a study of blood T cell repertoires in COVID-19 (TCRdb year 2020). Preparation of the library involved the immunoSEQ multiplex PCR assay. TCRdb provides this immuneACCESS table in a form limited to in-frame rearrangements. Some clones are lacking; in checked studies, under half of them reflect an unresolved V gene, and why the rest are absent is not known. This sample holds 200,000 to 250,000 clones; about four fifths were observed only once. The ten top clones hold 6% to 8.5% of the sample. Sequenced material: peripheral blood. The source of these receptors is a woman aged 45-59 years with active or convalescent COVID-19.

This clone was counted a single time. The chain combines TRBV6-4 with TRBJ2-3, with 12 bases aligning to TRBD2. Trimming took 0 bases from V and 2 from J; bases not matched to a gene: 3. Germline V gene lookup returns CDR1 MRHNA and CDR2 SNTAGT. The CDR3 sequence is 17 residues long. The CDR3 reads CASSDSPSGGDTDTQYF. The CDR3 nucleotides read TGTGCCAGCAGTGACTCGCCTAGCGGGGGGGACACAGATACGCAGTATTTT.

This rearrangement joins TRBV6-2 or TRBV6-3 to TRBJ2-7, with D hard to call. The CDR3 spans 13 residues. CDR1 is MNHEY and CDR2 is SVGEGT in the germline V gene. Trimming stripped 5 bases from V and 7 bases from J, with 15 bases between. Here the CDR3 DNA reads TGTGCCAGCAGTCTAGACTCGAAATCGGAGCAGTACTTC. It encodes CASSLDSKSEQYF.

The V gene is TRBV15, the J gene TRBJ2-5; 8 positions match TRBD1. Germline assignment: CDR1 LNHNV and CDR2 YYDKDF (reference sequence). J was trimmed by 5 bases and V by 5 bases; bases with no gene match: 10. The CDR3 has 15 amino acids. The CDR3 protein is CATSQTRTGRETQYF. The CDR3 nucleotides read TGTGCCACCAGCCAGACACGGACAGGGAGGGAGACCCAGTACTTC. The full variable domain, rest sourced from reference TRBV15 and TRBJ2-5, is DAMVIQNPRYQVTQFGKPVTLSCSQTLNHNVMYWYQQKSSQAPKLLFHYYDKDFNNEADTPDNFQSRRPNTSFCFLDIRSPGLGDTAMYLCATSQTRTGRETQYFGPGTRLLVL.

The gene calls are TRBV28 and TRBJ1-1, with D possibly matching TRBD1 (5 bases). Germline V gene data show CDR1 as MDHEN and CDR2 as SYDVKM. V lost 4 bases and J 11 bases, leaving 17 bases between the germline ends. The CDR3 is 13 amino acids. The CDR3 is CASSSGRGGYAFF. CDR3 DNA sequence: TGTGCCAGCAGTTCGGGGCGTGGGGGGTACGCTTTCTTT. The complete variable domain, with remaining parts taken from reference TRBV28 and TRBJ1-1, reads DVKVTQSSRYLVKRTGEKVFLECVQDMDHENMFWYRQDPGLGLRLIYFSYDVKMKEKGDIPEGYSVSREKKERFSLILESASTNQTSMYLCASSSGRGGYAFFGQGTRLTVV.

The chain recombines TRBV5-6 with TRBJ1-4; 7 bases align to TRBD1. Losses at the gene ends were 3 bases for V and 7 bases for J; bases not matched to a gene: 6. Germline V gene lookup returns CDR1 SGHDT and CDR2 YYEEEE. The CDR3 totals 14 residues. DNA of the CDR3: TGTGCCAGCAGCTCAGACACAGGGGCTGAAAAACTGTTTTTT. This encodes CASSSDTGAEKLFF. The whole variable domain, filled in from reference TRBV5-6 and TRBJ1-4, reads DAGVTQSPTHLIKTRGQQVTLRCSPKSGHDTVSWYQQALGQGPQFIFQYYEEEERQRGNFPDRFSGHQFPNYSSELNVNALLLGDSALYLCASSSDTGAEKLFFGSGTQLSVL.

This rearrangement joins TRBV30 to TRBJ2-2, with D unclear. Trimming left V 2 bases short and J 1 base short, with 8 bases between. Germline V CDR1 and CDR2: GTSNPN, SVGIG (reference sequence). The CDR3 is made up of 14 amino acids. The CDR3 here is CAWSWALNTGELFF. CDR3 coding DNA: TGTGCCTGGAGTTGGGCCCTGAACACCGGGGAGCTGTTTTTT. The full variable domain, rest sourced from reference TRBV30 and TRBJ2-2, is SQTIHQWPATLVQPVGSPLSLECTVEGTSNPNLYWYRQAAGRGLQLLFYSVGIGQISSEVPQNLSASRPQDRQFILSSKKLLLSDSGFYLCAWSWALNTGELFFGEGSRLTVL.

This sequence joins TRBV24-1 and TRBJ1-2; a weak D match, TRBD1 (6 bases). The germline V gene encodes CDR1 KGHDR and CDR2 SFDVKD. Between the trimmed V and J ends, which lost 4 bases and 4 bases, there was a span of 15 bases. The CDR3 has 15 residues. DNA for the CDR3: TGTGCCACCAGTGACCCCGCGCAGGGGAGCTATGGCTACACCTTC. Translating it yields CATSDPAQGSYGYTF.

The CDR3 loop reads CASADSSYNSPLHF. CDR3 sequence (DNA): TGTGCCAGCGCCGATAGCTCCTATAATTCACCCCTCCACTTT. V and J are TRBV14 and TRBJ1-6; D unclear. Trimming removed 8 bases at V and 0 bases at J, with 8 bases between. The CDR3 sequence is 14 residues long. Germline loops: CDR1 SGHDN, CDR2 FVKESK.

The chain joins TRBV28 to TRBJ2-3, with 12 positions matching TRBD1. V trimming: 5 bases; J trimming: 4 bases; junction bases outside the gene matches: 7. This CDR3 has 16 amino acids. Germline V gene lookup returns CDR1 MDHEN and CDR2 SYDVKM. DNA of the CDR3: TGTGCCAGCAGTGGGGGGGACAGGGGGCGATCAGATACGCAGTATTTT. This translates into CASSGGDRGRSDTQYF.